The T cell receptor beta chain described here comes from a study of regulatory T cells in long-lasting Graves disease. To make TCR beta libraries, researchers used iRepertoire HTBI primers and Arm-PCR of CDR3 regions. MiXCR, applied by TCRdb to the multiplex PCR reads, yields one record per CDR3 protein. The sample has 550,000 to 650,000 distinct CDR3 sequences; approximately 16% are singletons. Time point meaning: newly diagnosed GD, antithyroid drugs for less than 3 months. PBMC RNA was the source of the TCR library. This clonotype was seen many times. Unmatched junction bases numbered 12, after V lost 1 base and J lost 7 bases. Germline CDR1 is SGHAT and CDR2 is FQNNGV. There are 17 residues in the CDR3. This sample was also put to use in a study of T cells in Graves' hyperthyroidism and ophthalmopathy.

The genes are TRBV11-2 and TRBJ2-7; 11 bases match TRBD2. The specimen comprised peripheral blood mononuclear cells (PBMCs), sampled at new diagnosis, from a patient treated with antithyroid drugs. This TCR derives from a man between 18 and 35 years old with Graves disease. CDR3 loop: CASSLVLAGGPAGEQYF. In nucleotides, the CDR3 is TGTGCCAGCAGCTTAGTTTTAGCGGGAGGGCCGGCGGGAGAGCAGTACTTC.